The 5 T cell receptor beta chains presented below share a single source sample, sequenced in a study of blood T cell repertoires in COVID-19. The table came from immunoSEQ multiplex PCR; TCRdb's copy has only in-frame clones and leaves some out. The sample has 200,000 to 250,000 clones, about 81% seen once. Sequencing was done on a sample of PBMCs or T cells enriched from blood (not recorded which). All receptors come from a man in his forties who had recovered from COVID-19.

The table lists this clone with a few counts. The rearrangement joins TRBV7-9 to TRBJ1-1; TRBD1 might be the D (6 bases). Germline CDR1 and CDR2: SEHNR and FQNEAQ (reference sequence). CDR3 length: 15 amino acids. V lost 6 bases and J lost 3, with 17 bases in between. This CDR3 reads CASSSDRFGYTEAFF. DNA of the CDR3: TGTGCCAGCAGTTCCGACAGGTTCGGTTACACTGAAGCTTTCTTT. Variable domain in full (rest from reference TRBV7-9 and TRBJ1-1): DTGVSQNPRHKITKRGQNVTFRCDPISEHNRLYWYRQTLGQGPEFLTYFQNEAQLEKSRLLSDRFSAERPKGSFSTLEIQRTEQGDSAMYLCASSSDRFGYTEAFFGQGTRLTVV.

V gene TRBV7-8 combines with J gene TRBJ1-6; no definite D call. Germline V gives CDR1 SGHVS, CDR2 FQNEAQ. The V end was cut by 6 bases, the J end by 0 bases, with 12 bases between. CDR3 length: 16 residues. The CDR3 DNA follows: TGTGCCAGCAGGCTCGACGGGAGCTCCTATAATTCACCCCTCCACTTT. Translating gives CASRLDGSSYNSPLHF.

The CDR3 DNA reads as TGTGCCAGCTCACCCCTCAACACTGAAGCTTTCTTT. It specifies CASSPLNTEAFF. This sequence joins TRBV18 and TRBJ1-1; D remains ambiguous. The V gene lost 3 bases and the J gene lost 2 bases, with 4 bases spanning the gap. The germline V gene has CDR1 KGHSH and CDR2 LQKENI. This CDR3 comprises 12 residues.

V gene TRBV7-9 combines with J gene TRBJ2-3; TRBD1 is a possible D gene (5 bases). The CDR3 is 13 amino acids. Trimming stripped 3 bases from V and 4 bases from J, with 8 bases between. The germline gives CDR1 SEHNR, CDR2 FQNEAQ (reference sequence). In DNA form, the CDR3 reads TGTGCCAGCAGCTTCTCCAGGGCAGATACGCAGTATTTT. Encoded protein: CASSFSRADTQYF. Complete variable domain (other parts from reference TRBV7-9 and TRBJ2-3): DTGVSQNPRHKITKRGQNVTFRCDPISEHNRLYWYRQTLGQGPEFLTYFQNEAQLEKSRLLSDRFSAERPKGSFSTLEIQRTEQGDSAMYLCASSFSRADTQYFGPGTRLTVL.

The chain is built from TRBV3-1 (or the pseudogene TRBV3-2) and TRBJ2-3; D is perhaps TRBD1 (5 bases). This CDR3 has 12 amino acids. The germline V gene has CDR1 LGHDT and CDR2 YNNKEL (reference sequence). V lost 1 base and J 12 bases, leaving 11 bases between the germline ends. As DNA, the CDR3 is TGTGCCAGCAGCCAAGGGGGCCTGAGTCAGTATTTT. This gives the protein CASSQGGLSQYF.